Below are 18 T cell receptor beta chains sequenced from a single sample in a study of T cell repertoires in cytomegalovirus infection. TCRdb processed the reads anew with MiXCR; each CDR3 protein has one entry. The sample records roughly 500,000 distinct CDR3 sequences, 16% being singletons. Material: CD8+ T cells from PBMCs. The origin of the receptors is a human donor in good health (CMV status not recorded). Some clones in this sample may be carry-over from other donors' samples.

This clonotype has ten or more counts. The chain carries TRBV7-6 and TRBJ2-7; D may be TRBD1 or TRBD2 (5 bases each). The CDR3 contains 15 residues. Germline CDR1 reads SGHVS; CDR2 reads FNYEAQ. The V gene lost 1 base and the J gene lost 0 bases, with 10 bases spanning the gap. In DNA, the CDR3 is TGTGCCAGCAGCTTAGGGGGACGGACCTCCTACGAGCAGTACTTC. Amino acids: CASSLGGRTSYEQYF.

A remark on this clonotype: A much larger clone is a single base away; this may be a read error. The missing conserved phenylalanine or tryptophan at the end of this CDR3 makes a read error likely. V usage is TRBV7-9 and J usage is TRBJ2-5; D may be TRBD1 (6 bases). The CDR3 sequence is 13 residues long. Trimming took off 6 bases at V and 1 base at J, with 9 bases between the two ends. The germline CDR1 and CDR2 sequences are SEHNR and FQNEAQ (reference sequence). Written as DNA, the CDR3 is TGTGCCAGCAGTCGGGACATCCAAGAGACCCAGTACTTA. Its protein is CASSRDIQETQYL.

This clonotype has a count of ten or more. The rearrangement uses TRBV7-6 and TRBJ1-5, with 7 bases identical to TRBD1. The CDR3 extends over 16 amino acids. J was trimmed by 1 base and V by 5 bases; bases with no gene match: 8. Germline CDR1 reads SGHVS; CDR2 reads FNYEAQ. The CDR3 region is CASSPKDRTSNQPQHF. Here the CDR3 DNA reads TGTGCCAGCAGCCCAAAGGACAGGACGAGCAATCAGCCCCAGCATTTT. The full variable domain, completed using reference TRBV7-6 and TRBJ1-5, is GAGVSQSPRYKVTKRGQDVALRCDPISGHVSLYWYRQALGQGPEFLTYFNYEAQQDKSGLPNDRFSAERPEGSISTLTIQRTEQRDSAMYRCASSPKDRTSNQPQHFGDGTRLSIL.

This clonotype appeared a few times. The chain couples TRBV7-6 to TRBJ2-4, with 7 bases lining up with TRBD2. V lost 3 bases and J lost 3; bases outside the gene matches: 5. Germline assignment: CDR1 SGHVS and CDR2 FNYEAQ. The CDR3 runs 15 residues. The CDR3 sequence: CASSLGGVGKNIQYF. The DNA for the CDR3 is TGTGCCAGCAGCTTGGGGGGGGTGGGCAAAAACATTCAGTACTTC.

This clonotype was seen more than once but under ten times. The rearrangement joins TRBV11-2 to TRBJ2-7, with 10 bases aligning to TRBD2. Looked up from germline, CDR1 is SGHAT and CDR2 is FQNNGV. The CDR3 has 19 amino acids. V lost 3 bases to trimming and J lost 0 bases; unmatched junction nucleotides: 14. CDR3: CASSFLAGGNSKGSYEQYF. For the CDR3, the DNA is TGTGCCAGCAGCTTCTTAGCGGGAGGAAATTCAAAAGGCTCCTACGAGCAGTACTTC.

The J gene is TRBJ2-7, the V gene TRBV12-3 or TRBV12-4, with D possibly matching TRBD2 (5 bases). The V gene lost 4 bases and the J gene lost 4 bases, with 14 bases spanning the gap. The CDR3 covers 14 residues. The CDR3 region is CASSWSGIPYEQYF. The CDR3 DNA reads TGTGCCAGCAGTTGGTCCGGGATCCCTTACGAGCAGTACTTC.

CDR3: CSVFSTGTASYEQYF. The DNA of the CDR3 is TGCAGCGTTTTCTCCACAGGGACAGCCTCCTACGAGCAGTACTTC. The chain employs TRBV29-1 and TRBJ2-7; 7 nucleotides agree with TRBD1. The CDR3 runs 15 residues. Trimming took 5 bases from V and 0 from J; bases not matched to a gene: 10. CDR1 and CDR2 from the germline V gene are SQVTM and ANQGSEA.

This chain uses TRBV27 with TRBJ1-6; possibly TRBD1 for D (5 bases). CDR3 length equals 14 residues. Germline assignment: CDR1 MNHEY and CDR2 SMNVEV (reference sequence). V lost 5 bases and J lost 8, with 13 bases in between. CDR3 protein: CASSRGTEDSPLHF. The CDR3 nucleotides are TGTGCCAGCAGTCGCGGGACGGAGGATTCACCCCTCCACTTT.

On this clonotype: Germline and junction disagree at one end, which may indicate a read error. This chain joins TRBV19 and TRBJ1-6; D is possibly TRBD1 (6 bases). This CDR3 region has 13 residues. In germline, CDR1 is LNHDA, CDR2 SQIVND (reference sequence). The CDR3 is CASSKGGNSPIHF. As DNA, the CDR3 is TGTGCCAGTAGTAAAGGGGGAAATTCACCCATCCACTTT.

V gene TRBV28 combines with J gene TRBJ2-3; 9 bases line up with TRBD1. After removal of 5 bases from V and 2 bases from J, the junction contained 5 bases not matched to a gene. This CDR3 is 15 amino acids long. The germline V gene has CDR1 MDHEN and CDR2 SYDVKM. CDR3 sequence reads: CASSQDRGSTDTQYF. In DNA, the CDR3 is TGTGCCAGCAGTCAGGACAGGGGATCCACAGATACGCAGTATTTT.

The V and J genes are TRBV28 and TRBJ2-1, with 8 bases identical to TRBD2. Looked up from germline, CDR1 is MDHEN and CDR2 is SYDVKM. CDR3 length: 16 amino acids. V lost 6 bases and J lost 4; bases outside the gene matches: 11. The CDR3 DNA follows: TGTGCCAGCAGCCTAAGGCAGCGGGGGATTTACAATGAGCAGTTCTTC. This encodes CASSLRQRGIYNEQFF. Variable domain in full (rest from reference TRBV28 and TRBJ2-1): DVKVTQSSRYLVKRTGEKVFLECVQDMDHENMFWYRQDPGLGLRLIYFSYDVKMKEKGDIPEGYSVSREKKERFSLILESASTNQTSMYLCASSLRQRGIYNEQFFGPGTRLTVL.

This clonotype was recorded many times. The chain joins TRBV7-3 to TRBJ2-7; D call uncertain. V was pared by 0 bases and J by 7 bases, with 10 bases between. The CDR3 contains 13 residues. Germline values: CDR1 SGHTA, CDR2 FQGTGA. The CDR3 nucleotides are TGTGCCAGCAGCTTAACCTCTAAAAGGGAGCAGTACTTC. Protein: CASSLTSKREQYF.

This clonotype was seen ten or more times. This chain connects TRBV27 to TRBJ1-2; D perhaps matches TRBD1 (5 bases). Germline V gene sequence: CDR1 MNHEY, CDR2 SMNVEV (reference sequence). Deletions cut 3 bases from V and 3 bases from J, with 8 bases between. CDR3 length: 13 residues. The CDR3 nucleotides read TGTGCCAGCAGTTTGCGGGGGGACTATGGCTACACCTTC. Encoded protein: CASSLRGDYGYTF.

The CDR3 spells CSVKNREGTEAFF. The CDR3, as DNA: TGCAGCGTTAAAAACAGGGAGGGCACTGAAGCTTTCTTT. This chain links TRBV29-1 with TRBJ1-1, with D tentatively TRBD1 (6 bases). Trimming cost V 5 bases and J 4 bases, with 14 bases left between them. The CDR3 runs 13 residues. The germline gives CDR1 SQVTM, CDR2 ANQGSEA.

The chain employs TRBV20-1 and TRBJ2-7; the match to TRBD2 covers 9 bases. The V segment lost 5 bases and the J segment 2 bases; nucleotides outside the gene matches: 4. The germline gives CDR1 DFQATT, CDR2 SNEGSKA (reference sequence). This CDR3 is 13 amino acids long. CDR3 coding DNA: TGCAGTGCTCTTAGCGGGGGTCCCTACGAGCAGTACTTC. Amino acids: CSALSGGPYEQYF.

This clonotype was seen many times. CDR3 in DNA: TGTGCCAGCAGCTTAATATGGGGCGAAGTGAACACTGAAGCTTTCTTT. Its protein is CASSLIWGEVNTEAFF. The gene calls are TRBV7-8 and TRBJ1-1, with D possibly matching TRBD1 (5 bases). The CDR3 contains 16 residues. Germline CDR1 is SGHVS and CDR2 is FQNEAQ. With 2 bases removed from V and 0 bases from J, the gap between germline ends came to 13 bases. The whole variable domain, remainder taken from reference TRBV7-8 and TRBJ1-1, is GAGVSQSPRYKVAKRGQDVALRCDPISGHVSLFWYQQALGQGPEFLTYFQNEAQLDKSGLPSDRFFAERPEGSVSTLKIQRTQQEDSAVYLCASSLIWGEVNTEAFFGQGTRLTVV.

This clonotype has just a few counts. This chain connects TRBV28 to TRBJ2-7; TRBD2 aligns across 7 bases. The junction had 12 bases not matched to a gene; V was cut back by 3 bases and J by 7 bases. Germline CDR1 and CDR2: MDHEN and SYDVKM. This CDR3 has 15 amino acids. CDR3 region: CASSFGGSSYREQYF. CDR3 coding DNA: TGTGCCAGCAGTTTCGGCGGGAGTTCTTACCGAGAGCAGTACTTC.

The genes are TRBV2 and TRBJ1-1, with TRBD1 as a possible D gene (6 bases). CDR1 is SNHLY, CDR2 FYNNEI, per germline. Trimming shortened V by 7 bases and J by 1 base, and 16 bases separated the two germline ends. This CDR3 spans 15 amino acids. The CDR3 bases are TGTGCCAGCAAGGGGGGGGACTGGGGGAACACTGAAGCTTTCTTT. Its protein is CASKGGDWGNTEAFF. The full variable domain, in which reference TRBV2 and TRBJ1-1 provide the parts outside the CDR3, is EPEVTQTPSHQVTQMGQEVILRCVPISNHLYFYWYRQILGQKVEFLVSFYNNEISEKSEIFDDQFSVERPDGSNFTLKIRSTKLEDSAMYFCASKGGDWGNTEAFFGQGTRLTVV.